These 9 T cell receptor beta chains were sequenced from one sample in a study of blood T cell repertoires in COVID-19. Assay: immunoSEQ multiplex PCR; the TCRdb copy retains only in-frame clones and omits some. The sample has 75,000 to 100,000 clones, over 70% seen once; the top ten hold approximately 9.2%. Sequenced material: peripheral blood. The receptors were sampled from a woman aged 80 or over with acute or convalescent COVID-19.

This clone has just a few counts. CDR3 bases: TGTGCCAGCTCACTACAGGACAGTAGGTTTGGAACTAATGAAAAACTGTTTTTT. Translating gives CASSLQDSRFGTNEKLFF. The chain recombines TRBV18 with TRBJ1-4; TRBD1 might be the D (6 bases). This CDR3 has 18 amino acids. Trimming removed 4 bases from V and 1 base from J, with 19 bases in between. Germline CDR1 and CDR2: KGHSH and LQKENI.

There are a few counts of this clone. The V gene is TRBV5-6, the J gene TRBJ2-3, with 9 bases identical to TRBD1. Germline V gives CDR1 SGHDT, CDR2 YYEEEE. J was trimmed by 0 bases and V by 4 bases; bases with no gene match: 6. The CDR3 length is 16 residues. The CDR3 DNA reads as TGTGCCAGCAGCGAACCACAGGGGGCCAGCACAGATACGCAGTATTTT. Amino acid sequence: CASSEPQGASTDTQYF.

The chain employs TRBV4-3 and TRBJ1-4; 7 nucleotides agree with TRBD1. The germline gives CDR1 LGHNA, CDR2 YSLEER. This CDR3 region has 18 residues. V lost 0 bases, J lost 8 bases, and 15 bases stayed unmatched. As DNA, the CDR3 is TGCGCCAGCAGCCAAGATCCGACCGACAGGGCTGGAAGGGAAAAACTGTTTTTT. This translates into CASSQDPTDRAGREKLFF.

The chain employs TRBV19 and TRBJ2-1; TRBD2 might be the D (5 bases). The length of the CDR3 is 13 residues. Germline assignment: CDR1 LNHDA and CDR2 SQIVND (reference sequence). Trimming cost V 2 bases and J 9 bases, with 11 bases left between them. The CDR3 bases are TGTGCCAGTAGTATACAGACCGCGGGTGAGCAGTTCTTC. This translates into CASSIQTAGEQFF.

This chain links TRBV11-2 with TRBJ2-1, with 12 bases identical to TRBD2. This CDR3 spans 13 amino acids. CDR1 is SGHAT and CDR2 is FQNNGV in the germline V gene. After removal of 10 bases from V and 9 bases from J, the junction contained 7 bases not matched to a gene. The CDR3 DNA reads TGTGCCACCTCTCTAGCGGGGGGGAGTGAGCAGTTCTTC. This gives the protein CATSLAGGSEQFF.

The chain employs TRBV2 and TRBJ2-1; TRBD2 agrees at 8 bases. This CDR3 has 14 residues. The germline gives CDR1 SNHLY, CDR2 FYNNEI. J lost 7 bases, V lost 4 bases, and 6 bases had no gene match. The CDR3 sequence: CASSAGLVGNEQFF. The CDR3 bases are TGTGCCAGCAGTGCGGGACTAGTGGGGAATGAGCAGTTCTTC.

This clone is a singleton in its sample. The chain recombines TRBV30 with TRBJ1-5; perhaps TRBD1 as D (5 bases). The CDR3 is 14 amino acids. Germline lookup yields CDR1 GTSNPN and CDR2 SVGIG (reference sequence). V was pared by 0 bases and J by 0 bases, with 6 bases between. The CDR3 nucleotides are TGTGCCTGGAGTGTAACAGGTAGCAATCAGCCCCAGCATTTT. Encoded protein: CAWSVTGSNQPQHF.

V gene TRBV10-3 combines with J gene TRBJ2-7, with TRBD1 identical over 9 bases. V gave up 6 bases and J gave up 4 bases; unmatched junction bases: 1. Looked up from germline, CDR1 is ENHRY and CDR2 is SYGVKD. There are 12 residues in the CDR3. The CDR3 bases are TGTGCCATCAGGGGGACAGGGTACGAGCAGTACTTC. Its translation is CAIRGTGYEQYF.

J is TRBJ2-7 and V is TRBV27; 8 bases match TRBD1. CDR1 and CDR2 from the germline V gene are MNHEY and SMNVEV (reference sequence). The junction had 10 bases not matched to a gene; V was cut back by 6 bases and J by 6 bases. The CDR3 spans 14 residues. The CDR3 coding sequence is TGTGCCAGCAGGCGCCGGGACAGGCTAGCCGAGCAGTACTTC. As protein: CASRRRDRLAEQYF.